The 21 T cell receptor beta chains below all came from one sample that was sequenced in a study of beta chain features in type 1 diabetes. Whole-study results and caveats: When Type 1 diabetes patients were examined, their TCRB CDR3s proved moderately but significantly shorter in all four CD4+ subsets.

These receptors' antigens are unknown. Expressed TCRB transcripts were sequenced after all isolated RNA was converted to cDNA. The table came from immunoSEQ multiplex PCR; TCRdb's copy has only in-frame clones and leaves some out. The table records 120,000 or so clones, less than 20% of them present only once. Input material: central memory CD4+ T cells from blood. All receptors come from a man aged 30-40 years with type 1 diabetes.

This clone was seen more than once but under ten times. The CDR3 bases are TGTGCCAGCAGCTTAAGTCCGAGCTCTGGGGCCAACGTCCTGACTTTC. It specifies CASSLSPSSGANVLTF. The chain has TRBV7-9 and TRBJ2-6; no clear D. The V gene lost 2 bases and the J gene lost 0 bases, with 8 bases spanning the gap. Germline V CDR1 and CDR2: SEHNR, FQNEAQ (reference sequence). The CDR3 length is 16 residues.

The chain combines TRBV9 with TRBJ1-1; no clear D gene. The CDR3 spans 12 residues. Germline V CDR1 and CDR2: SGDLS, YYNGEE. With 5 bases removed from V and 2 bases from J, the gap between germline ends came to 7 bases. The CDR3 loop is CASRAANTEAFF. The CDR3 nucleotides are TGTGCCAGCAGGGCCGCCAACACTGAAGCTTTCTTT.

The chain employs TRBV7-3 and TRBJ2-1, with D hard to call. V was clipped by 0 bases and J by 9 bases, with 9 bases between them. This CDR3 has 13 residues. Germline V gene data show CDR1 as SGHTA and CDR2 as FQGTGA. The CDR3: CASSLTSESEQFF. The CDR3 bases are TGTGCCAGCAGCTTAACGTCCGAAAGTGAGCAGTTCTTC.

As concerns this clone: The same CDR3 is also encoded by other DNA sequences in this sample. This chain links TRBV20-1 with TRBJ2-7; D gene uncertain. CDR1 is DFQATT, CDR2 SNEGSKA, per germline (reference sequence). Trimming pared 3 bases from V and 5 bases from J, leaving 5 bases between. The CDR3 runs to 10 residues. In DNA form, the CDR3 reads TGCAGTGCTAGGTGGGACGAGCAGTACTTC. This gives the protein CSARWDEQYF.

The chain is built from TRBV5-6 and TRBJ2-7, with D perhaps matching TRBD1 (6 bases). Trimming took off 4 bases at V and 0 bases at J, with 11 bases between the two ends. The germline CDR1 and CDR2 sequences are SGHDT and YYEEEE. This CDR3 comprises 14 residues. CDR3 loop: CASSQWDTSYEQYF. CDR3 bases: TGTGCCAGCAGCCAATGGGACACCTCCTACGAGCAGTACTTC.

The rearrangement joins TRBV4-2 to TRBJ2-3, with D possibly matching TRBD1 (6 bases). CDR3 length: 16 amino acids. Germline CDR1 is LGHNA and CDR2 is YNFKEQ. Trimming pared 4 bases from V and 1 base from J, leaving 15 bases between. In DNA form, the CDR3 reads TGTGCCAGCAGCCGACCCACGGGACATGGCACAGATACGCAGTATTTT. It translates to CASSRPTGHGTDTQYF.

This clone was seen a handful of times. Other nucleotide sequences from this sample produce the same CDR3. CDR3 sequence (DNA): TGCAGTGCGGGCAGCTCCTACGAGCAGTACTTC. Its translation is CSAGSSYEQYF. V usage is TRBV20-1 and J usage is TRBJ2-7; D is unresolved. Trimming shortened V by 6 bases and J by 0 bases, and 6 bases separated the two germline ends. This CDR3 is 11 amino acids long. CDR1 is DFQATT, CDR2 SNEGSKA, per germline (reference sequence).

This clone has just a few counts. V and J are TRBV29-1 and TRBJ1-2; D is unclear. V was clipped by 4 bases and J by 0 bases, with 12 bases between them. The CDR3 has 14 amino acids. Per the germline V gene, CDR1 is SQVTM and CDR2 is ANQGSEA. CDR3 DNA sequence: TGCAGCGTTGTCGCACCGCCGACTAACTATGGCTACACCTTC. Protein: CSVVAPPTNYGYTF.

This clone was seen only a few times. The chain is built from TRBV7-6 and TRBJ1-2, with D uncertain. CDR3 length: 13 amino acids. Per the germline V gene, CDR1 is SGHVS and CDR2 is FNYEAQ. V lost 8 bases and J lost 6, with 16 bases in between. The CDR3, as DNA: TGTGCCAGCCCTAACATGGAAAGCCATGGCTACACCTTC. It translates to CASPNMESHGYTF.

This clone was observed a few times. This chain joins TRBV2 and TRBJ2-6; 9 nucleotides agree with TRBD1. Germline lookup yields CDR1 SNHLY and CDR2 FYNNEI. CDR3 size: 13 residues. The CDR3 region has the DNA TGTGCAGGGACAGGGTCTGGGGCCAACGTCCTGACTTTC. Translating gives CAGTGSGANVLTF.

This clone appeared a few times. The germline gene is not matched at one end of the junction; a read error may be the cause. The rearrangement uses TRBV10-3 and TRBJ1-1, with D hard to call. Per the germline V gene, CDR1 is ENHRY and CDR2 is SYGVKD. CDR3 length: 12 amino acids. CDR3 protein: CASSWMNTEAFF. CDR3 DNA: TGTGCCAGCAGTTGGATGAACACTGAAGCTTTCTTT.

This sequence joins TRBV9 and TRBJ2-7; 7 nucleotides match TRBD1. There are 14 residues in the CDR3. V dropped 4 bases and J dropped 0; count of bases not matched to a gene: 4. Per germline, CDR1 SGDLS and CDR2 YYNGEE. The CDR3 spells CASSPGTASYEQYF. CDR3 DNA sequence: TGTGCCAGCAGCCCCGGGACAGCCTCCTACGAGCAGTACTTC.

The chain has TRBV20-1 and TRBJ2-3; D is uncertain. Germline CDR1 DFQATT, CDR2 SNEGSKA (reference sequence). The CDR3 loop spans 11 amino acids. V lost 6 bases and J 8 bases, leaving 12 bases between the germline ends. The CDR3 region has the DNA TGCAGTGCAACGGGCAGCCGTACGCAGTATTTT. Its translation is CSATGSRTQYF.

The genes are TRBV19 and TRBJ1-6, with a weak D call TRBD1 (5 bases). Germline values: CDR1 LNHDA, CDR2 SQIVND (reference sequence). The ends were cut back, 3 bases at V and 14 bases at J, with 20 bases in the middle. The CDR3 has 15 amino acids. CDR3 DNA sequence: TGTGCCAGTAGTATGAGGGGACCGGAGCGGCTCACCCTCCACTTT. Protein product: CASSMRGPERLTLHF.

This clone was counted a few times. V and J are TRBV7-8 and TRBJ2-2; D uncertain. Between the trimmed V and J ends, which lost 7 bases and 3 bases, there was a span of 12 bases. Germline CDR1 reads SGHVS; CDR2 reads FQNEAQ. This CDR3 spans 14 amino acids. The CDR3 is CASTLRQDTGELFF. CDR3 nucleotide sequence: TGTGCCAGCACCCTACGCCAGGACACCGGGGAGCTGTTTTTT.

This clone was found many times. The CDR3 DNA sequence: TGTGCCAGCGAGACAGGCCCTAAAAAACTGTTTTTT. Encoded protein: CASETGPKKLFF. The V gene is TRBV11-2, the J gene TRBJ1-4, with TRBD1 as a possible D gene (6 bases). This CDR3 comprises 12 residues. V lost 8 bases and J lost 9, with 13 bases in between. Germline loops: CDR1 SGHAT, CDR2 FQNNGV.

This chain joins TRBV11-2 and TRBJ2-7; D is unclear. Trimming took 2 bases from V and 4 from J, leaving 3 bases between them. CDR3 length: 11 residues. Germline V gene lookup returns CDR1 SGHAT and CDR2 FQNNGV. The CDR3 nucleotides are TGTGCCAGCAGCTTACAGTACGAGCAGTACTTC. Translation gives CASSLQYEQYF.

This clone came up a few times. V is TRBV19 and J is TRBJ2-1, with D possibly matching TRBD2 (5 bases). Germline CDR1 and CDR2: LNHDA and SQIVND (reference sequence). The CDR3 runs 14 residues. The germline V and J ends were trimmed by 5 bases and 2 bases, with 10 bases remaining between them. The DNA of the CDR3 is TGTGCCAGTAGTCCTCGGGGTCCCTACAATGAGCAGTTCTTC. Encoded protein: CASSPRGPYNEQFF.

This clone turned up a few times. The gene calls are TRBV30 and TRBJ2-3; D gene ambiguous. The CDR3 covers 14 residues. Trimming left V 4 bases short and J 0 bases short, with 11 bases between. The germline V gene has CDR1 GTSNPN and CDR2 SVGIG (reference sequence). The CDR3 loop reads CAWTPMTSTDTQYF. DNA of the CDR3: TGTGCCTGGACCCCTATGACTAGCACAGATACGCAGTATTTT. Full variable domain (missing parts from reference TRBV30 and TRBJ2-3): SQTIHQWPATLVQPVGSPLSLECTVEGTSNPNLYWYRQAAGRGLQLLFYSVGIGQISSEVPQNLSASRPQDRQFILSSKKLLLSDSGFYLCAWTPMTSTDTQYFGPGTRLTVL.

V usage is TRBV29-1 and J usage is TRBJ2-4, with 11 bases matching TRBD2. Germline CDR1 is SQVTM and CDR2 is ANQGSEA. V was pared by 4 bases and J by 8 bases, with 7 bases of the junction left unmatched. CDR3 length: 14 residues. CDR3 DNA sequence: TGCAGCGTTGGGTCTAGCGGGGGGAGGGACATTCAGTACTTC. Its protein is CSVGSSGGRDIQYF.

This rearrangement joins TRBV30 to TRBJ2-5, with TRBD1 matching 9 bases. The closer fit of TRBJ2-7 to the DNA end suggests the J call may be wrong. Germline CDR1 GTSNPN, CDR2 SVGIG (reference sequence). There are 15 residues in the CDR3. The CDR3 loop is CAWKPDRGQRYEQYF. The CDR3 DNA is TGTGCCTGGAAACCGGACAGGGGTCAACGGTACGAGCAGTACTTC.